This is a list of T cell receptor beta chains from one sample in a study of regulatory T cells in long-lasting Graves disease. TCRdb reanalysed the multiplex PCR reads using MiXCR and keeps one entry per CDR3 protein. Of approximately 230,000 distinct CDR3 sequences in the sample, about 18% are singletons; the top ten hold less than 25%. The source material was peripheral blood mononuclear cells (PBMCs), sampled at new diagnosis, from a patient treated with antithyroid drugs. These receptors came from a female donor with Graves disease. The CDR3 runs from the conserved cysteine through the conserved F or W.

j_call: TRBJ1-2; v_call: TRBV6-5; cdr3_aa: CASSYAASRVLYGYTF
j_call: TRBJ1-2; v_call: TRBV30; cdr3_aa: CAWSLGQNYGYTF
j_call: TRBJ1-5; v_call: TRBV15; cdr3_aa: CATSIDGAQPQHF
j_call: TRBJ2-3; v_call: TRBV12-3/TRBV12-4; cdr3_aa: CASRQTGYGTDTQYF
j_call: TRBJ2-7; v_call: TRBV6-1; cdr3_aa: CASSEPGLGREQYF
j_call: TRBJ1-5; v_call: TRBV28; cdr3_aa: CASHPTTNQPQHF
j_call: TRBJ2-5; v_call: TRBV2; cdr3_aa: CASRVGVQEAQYF
j_call: TRBJ1-5; v_call: TRBV6-1; cdr3_aa: CASRAWGNNNQPQHF
j_call: TRBJ2-1; v_call: TRBV7-9; cdr3_aa: CASHPSPLGLGNEQFF
j_call: TRBJ2-5; v_call: TRBV4-1; cdr3_aa: CASSQSFSGRETQYF
j_call: TRBJ2-7; v_call: TRBV6-1; cdr3_aa: CASSGLRSTYEQYF
j_call: TRBJ1-1; v_call: TRBV12-3/TRBV12-4; cdr3_aa: CACSRTGGWGTEAFF
j_call: TRBJ1-2; v_call: TRBV30; cdr3_aa: CAWSVGGRPKGYTF
j_call: TRBJ2-2; v_call: TRBV3-1; cdr3_aa: CASSQGTGELFF
j_call: TRBJ2-7; v_call: TRBV9; cdr3_aa: CASSVSTGGLAGGHEQYF
j_call: TRBJ2-1; v_call: TRBV9; cdr3_aa: CASSRGGGIYNEQFF
j_call: TRBJ2-7; v_call: TRBV20-1; cdr3_aa: CSVRSYGSGISYEQYF
j_call: TRBJ1-5; v_call: TRBV4-2; cdr3_aa: CASSQEEGREQPQHF
j_call: TRBJ2-2; v_call: TRBV10-3; cdr3_aa: CAISESGLALNTGELFF
j_call: TRBJ2-3; v_call: TRBV20-1; cdr3_aa: CSARDPGLPPDTQYF
j_call: TRBJ2-3; v_call: TRBV7-9; cdr3_aa: CASSLSSLVPDTQYF
j_call: TRBJ2-7; v_call: TRBV5-4; cdr3_aa: CASSLGLLNEQYF
j_call: TRBJ2-5; v_call: TRBV5-5; cdr3_aa: CDSSLYGVEETQYF
j_call: TRBJ1-1; v_call: TRBV12-3/TRBV12-4; cdr3_aa: CASTLKQGNTEAFF
j_call: TRBJ2-7; v_call: TRBV28; cdr3_aa: CASSPRLAGGPDEQYF
j_call: TRBJ2-5; v_call: TRBV11-2; cdr3_aa: CASSLEGQKNQETQYF